These T cell receptor beta chains were read from a single sample in a study of cytomegalovirus exposure and HLA in healthy donors. Here immunoSEQ multiplex PCR was the method, and the copy in TCRdb shows in-frame clones only, minus some. Of about 160,000 clones in the sample, around 80% are singletons; the top ten hold 1.5% to 2.5%. Sequencing was carried out using PBMCs. These receptors were obtained from a man aged 18 to 30 in good health and CMV-seronegative. The CDR3 runs from the conserved cysteine through the conserved F or W. A D gene is named only where the DNA matches it firmly. Rows give clone size only sometimes, using once, few, many, or a class for an expanded clone.

>TRBV6-5|-|TRBJ2-1|TRBD1
TGTGCCAGCAGCCACGACAGGGGTGGGTACAATGAGCAGTTCTTC
CASSHDRGGYNEQFF
>TRBV7-8|-|TRBJ1-4|-
TGTGCCAGCAGCTTAAAGAGGGCCCCTCATGAAAAACTGTTTTTT
CASSLKRAPHEKLFF
>TRBV21-1|-|TRBJ2-1|-
TGTGCCAGCAGCAAAGCCCCGACTAGCCACAATGAGCAGTTCTTC
CASSKAPTSHNEQFF
>TRBV11-1|-|TRBJ1-2|-
TGTGCCAGCAGCTTAGAAGTAGGGGATGGCTACACCTTC
CASSLEVGDGYTF
>TRBV10-3|-|TRBJ2-1|TRBD2
TGTGCCATCATGGGGACTAGGGGCAATGAGCAGTTCTTC
CAIMGTRGNEQFF
>TRBV19|-|TRBJ2-1|-
TGTGCCAGTAGTCGAACAACCAACAATGAGCAGTTCTTC
CASSRTTNNEQFF
>TRBV15|-|TRBJ1-1|-
TGTGCCACCAGCAGAGAACGAATAGCGAACACTGAAGCTTTCTTT
CATSRERIANTEAFF
>TRBV13|-|TRBJ2-5|-
TGTGCCAGCAGCCTCGGGTGGGAGACCCAGTACTTC
CASSLGWETQYF
>TRBV27|-|TRBJ2-1|TRBD1
TGTGCCAGCAGTTTATCCGGGACAGGGGGTTCTATAGAGTTCTTC
CASSLSGTGGSIEFF
>TRBV5-4|-|TRBJ2-1|TRBD2
TGTGCCAGCAGCTCCGGGACTAGCGGGAACAATGAGCAGTTCTTC
CASSSGTSGNNEQFF
>TRBV28|few|TRBJ1-2|-
TGTGCCAGCAGTTTTACTCACCGCCCGAGCTACACCTTC
CASSFTHRPSYTF
>TRBV7-3|once|TRBJ1-1|-
TGTGCCAGCAGCTTAGGGGGCGGTGAAGCTTTCTTT
CASSLGGGEAFF
>TRBV6-5|-|TRBJ2-7|-
TGTGCCAGCAGTTCGTTAGCATCAGGGGCGCAGTACTTC
CASSSLASGAQYF
>TRBV25-1|-|TRBJ2-1|-
TGTGCCAGCTCGGGACAAAACTACAATGAGCAGTTCTTC
CASSGQNYNEQFF
>TRBV6-5|once|TRBJ1-4|-
TGTGCCAGCAGTGAAGTTGGCGGTGAAAAACTGTTTTTT
CASSEVGGEKLFF
>TRBV18|few|TRBJ2-5|TRBD1
TGTGCCAGCTCACCTATGACAGGGGGAGAAGAGACCCAGTACTTC
CASSPMTGGEETQYF
>TRBV18|-|TRBJ2-5|TRBD1
TGTGCCAGCTCACCCCCGGGACAGGGAGGAGAGACCCAGTACTTC
CASSPPGQGGETQYF
>TRBV6-1|-|TRBJ2-7|TRBD2
TGTGCCAGCAGTGAAGGGGGGGGGATTGGCTCCTACGAGCAGTACTTC
CASSEGGGIGSYEQYF
>TRBV19|-|TRBJ2-3|TRBD1
TGTGCCAGTAGTATAGTCCCGGGACAGGGAAGGGATACGCAGTATTTT
CASSIVPGQGRDTQYF
>TRBV30|-|TRBJ1-4|TRBD1
TGTGCCTGGAGAGGACAGGGCGCAACTAATGAAAAACTGTTTTTT
CAWRGQGATNEKLFF
>TRBV6-5|-|TRBJ2-1|-
TGTGCCAGCAGTTACCTAGGCTCCTCCTACAATGAGCAGTTCTTC
CASSYLGSSYNEQFF
>TRBV6-4|-|TRBJ1-5|-
TGTGCCAGCAGTGAGAGGGCAGGTGGTCAGCCCCAGCATTTT
CASSERAGGQPQHF
>TRBV2|few|TRBJ1-5|-
TGTGCCAGCAGGGGGCGGGGGGCGAGCAATCAGCCCCAGCATTTT
CASRGRGASNQPQHF
>TRBV28|-|TRBJ1-2|TRBD1
TGTGCCACCGAGACTCCGGGACAGATTCCCTCAGGCTACACCTTC
CATETPGQIPSGYTF